What follows are 23 T cell receptor beta chains derived from one specimen sequenced in a study of cytomegalovirus exposure and HLA in healthy donors (dated by TCRdb to the late 2010s). Library creation used the immunoSEQ multiplex PCR assay. Sourced from immuneACCESS, this table was stored by TCRdb with only in-frame sequences that have V and J called. A share of the clones is absent; for the studies checked, an unresolved V gene accounts for under half, and the remainder has no known explanation. Within this sample are over 100,000 clones, with 89% of them counted one time only. The ten largest clones add up to roughly 1.2% of the sample. The sequencing sample was made of PBMCs. The receptors shown here come from a woman between 18 and 30 years old in good health and CMV-seronegative.

This chain uses TRBV6-5 with TRBJ1-3; D not certain. CDR3 size: 16 residues. The germline V and J ends were trimmed by 2 bases and 4 bases, with 15 bases remaining between them. Germline V CDR1 and CDR2: MNHEY, SVGAGI. The DNA of the CDR3 is TGTGCCAGCAGTTACACCATCGGGAGTGCCGGAAACACCATATATTTT. Its translation is CASSYTIGSAGNTIYF.

V and J are TRBV6-6 and TRBJ1-1; D gene unclear. CDR1 and CDR2 from the germline V gene are MNHNY and SVGAGI (reference sequence). The CDR3 is 15 residues long. The ends were cut back, 1 base at V and 2 bases at J, with 11 bases in the middle. The DNA of the CDR3 is TGTGCCAGCAGTTACTTGGGCAGTGGAAACACTGAAGCTTTCTTT. Its protein is CASSYLGSGNTEAFF.

The rearrangement joins TRBV4-1 to TRBJ1-1; the D gene is possibly TRBD1 (6 bases). The CDR3 consists of 16 residues. Per the germline V gene, CDR1 is MGHRA and CDR2 is YSYEKL. The V end lost 1 base, the J end lost 4 bases, and 16 bases lay between the germline ends. CDR3 region: CASSQGAGAGGTEAFF. The CDR3 DNA reads TGCGCCAGCAGCCAAGGGGCAGGGGCTGGTGGCACTGAAGCTTTCTTT.

This chain connects TRBV5-8 to TRBJ1-2, with no clear D. Germline loops: CDR1 SGHTS, CDR2 YDEGEE. Trimming stripped 0 bases from V and 3 bases from J, with 15 bases between. This CDR3 has 16 residues. CDR3 coding DNA: TGTGCCAGCAGCTTGGGGAGGGCGACGCTTTACTATGGCTACACCTTC. It translates to CASSLGRATLYYGYTF.

The V call is TRBV11-2, the J call TRBJ1-2; TRBD1 matches 7 bases. The CDR3 has 14 residues. Looked up from germline, CDR1 is SGHAT and CDR2 is FQNNGV. The junction had 3 bases not matched to a gene; V was cut back by 5 bases and J by 0 bases. CDR3 protein: CASSRTGTNYGYTF. The CDR3 region has the DNA TGTGCCAGCAGCCGGACAGGAACTAACTATGGCTACACCTTC.

The V gene is TRBV5-4, the J gene TRBJ2-7; 8 nucleotides match TRBD2. With V trimmed by 4 bases and J by 6 bases, 6 bases remained unmatched. Germline V CDR1 and CDR2: SGHNT, YYREEE (reference sequence). The length of the CDR3 is 13 residues. The CDR3 sequence is CASSPGRAGEQYF. The CDR3 DNA follows: TGTGCCAGCAGCCCCGGGAGGGCGGGCGAGCAGTACTTC.

V gene TRBV4-2 combines with J gene TRBJ2-5, with D unresolved. CDR3 length: 15 amino acids. Trimming removed 1 base from V and 4 bases from J, with 13 bases in between. Germline V gene data show CDR1 as LGHNA and CDR2 as YNFKEQ. For the CDR3, the DNA is TGTGCCAGCAGCCAAGCCTCTAGTCAAGGAGAGACCCAGTACTTC. The encoded protein is CASSQASSQGETQYF.

This chain joins TRBV15 and TRBJ2-6; TRBD2 might be the D (6 bases). This CDR3 has 17 amino acids. From germline, CDR1 is LNHNV and CDR2 YYDKDF (reference sequence). Trimming removed 4 bases from V and 0 bases from J, with 13 bases in between. The CDR3 reads CATSTPEGLSGANVLTF. Written as DNA, the CDR3 is TGTGCCACCAGCACCCCGGAGGGTCTCTCTGGGGCCAACGTCCTGACTTTC.

This rearrangement joins TRBV7-9 to TRBJ2-1; D gene unclear. CDR1 is SEHNR and CDR2 is FQNEAQ in the germline V gene (reference sequence). The CDR3 runs 12 residues. Trimming took off 2 bases at V and 5 bases at J, with 4 bases between the two ends. CDR3 sequence: CASSLSNNEQFF. For the CDR3, the DNA is TGTGCCAGCAGCTTAAGCAACAATGAGCAGTTCTTC.

The chain is built from TRBV6-1 and TRBJ1-5; unclear D gene. The V gene's germline CDR1 is MNHNS and CDR2 SASEGT. There are 13 residues in the CDR3. Trimming removed 3 bases from V and 3 bases from J, with 6 bases in between. The CDR3 region has the DNA TGTGCCAGCAGTGACAGTCTCAATCAGCCCCAGCATTTT. As protein: CASSDSLNQPQHF.

The chain couples TRBV11-2 to TRBJ1-2; TRBD1 agrees at 10 bases. The CDR3 extends over 15 amino acids. Trimming at V came to 3 bases and at J to 6 bases, leaving 7 bases not matched to a gene. Germline V gene sequence: CDR1 SGHAT, CDR2 FQNNGV. CDR3 in amino acids: CASSFGDRGLDGYTF. Written as DNA, the CDR3 is TGTGCCAGCAGCTTCGGTGACAGGGGGCTGGATGGCTACACCTTC.

There are a few counts of this clone. The chain has TRBV19 and TRBJ1-5, with D hard to call. With 7 bases removed from V and 2 bases from J, the gap between germline ends came to 15 bases. The CDR3 covers 15 residues. CDR1 and CDR2 from the germline V gene are LNHDA and SQIVND (reference sequence). The CDR3 region has the DNA TGTGCCAGTACCAATAATCGGGGTGGCAATCAGCCCCAGCATTTT. This sequence encodes CASTNNRGGNQPQHF.

V gene TRBV7-6 combines with J gene TRBJ1-2; D not certain. CDR1 and CDR2 (germline): SGHVS, FNYEAQ. With 5 bases removed from V and 3 bases from J, the gap between germline ends came to 13 bases. The CDR3 covers 14 residues. CDR3 in amino acids: CASSPRAGDYGYTF. CDR3 DNA: TGTGCCAGCAGCCCGAGAGCCGGGGACTATGGCTACACCTTC.

The CDR3 loop is CAISELGSQETQYF. The CDR3, as DNA: TGTGCCATCAGTGAGTTAGGGAGCCAAGAGACCCAGTACTTC. The chain employs TRBV10-3 and TRBJ2-5, with TRBD2 as a possible D gene (5 bases). Germline CDR1 reads ENHRY; CDR2 reads SYGVKD. The CDR3 totals 14 residues. Trimming removed 1 base at V and 1 base at J, with 7 bases between.

The rearrangement uses TRBV6-5 and TRBJ2-7; 8 positions agree with TRBD1. After removal of 7 bases from V and 0 bases from J, the junction contained 5 bases not matched to a gene. In germline, CDR1 is MNHEY, CDR2 SVGAGI. The CDR3 consists of 14 residues. CDR3 sequence: CASTGTGSSYEQYF. The CDR3 region has the DNA TGTGCCAGCACTGGGACAGGTAGCTCCTACGAGCAGTACTTC.

This rearrangement joins TRBV29-1 to TRBJ2-3; TRBD2 is a possible D gene (6 bases). Germline V gene data show CDR1 as SQVTM and CDR2 as ANQGSEA. CDR3 size: 14 residues. Deletions cut 6 bases from V and 1 base from J, with 14 bases between. The CDR3 DNA sequence: TGCAGCGTGGAGGGAGCGTCTCGCACAGATACGCAGTATTTT. Its protein is CSVEGASRTDTQYF.

The chain combines TRBV4-1 with TRBJ2-5; tentatively, D is TRBD2 (5 bases). CDR1 and CDR2 (germline): MGHRA, YSYEKL. The CDR3 covers 15 residues. The germline V and J ends were trimmed by 4 bases and 2 bases, with 14 bases remaining between them. The CDR3 is CASSPRRAVQETQYF. In DNA, the CDR3 is TGCGCCAGCAGCCCCCGTAGAGCGGTTCAAGAGACCCAGTACTTC.

This clone came up once. The genes are TRBV11-2 and TRBJ1-2; D ambiguous. Per the germline V gene, CDR1 is SGHAT and CDR2 is FQNNGV. The germline V and J ends were trimmed by 7 bases and 3 bases, with 12 bases remaining between them. The CDR3 has 13 amino acids. The CDR3 protein is CASTRQADYGYTF. The CDR3 DNA is TGTGCCAGCACGCGTCAGGCTGACTATGGCTACACCTTC.

The table lists this clone with a count of one. J is TRBJ1-1 and V is TRBV11-2; the D is unclear. This CDR3 comprises 13 residues. V gave up 3 bases and J gave up 0 bases, with 5 bases separating them. Germline lookup yields CDR1 SGHAT and CDR2 FQNNGV. This CDR3 reads CASSFQMNTEAFF. The CDR3 DNA reads as TGTGCCAGCAGCTTTCAAATGAACACTGAAGCTTTCTTT.

The chain carries TRBV2 and TRBJ1-2; TRBD1 matches at 9 bases. This CDR3 has 13 amino acids. V lost 4 bases, J lost 4 bases, and 1 base stayed unmatched. Per the germline V gene, CDR1 is SNHLY and CDR2 is FYNNEI. The CDR3 is CASSGDRAYGYTF. The CDR3 coding sequence is TGTGCCAGCAGTGGGGACAGGGCCTATGGCTACACCTTC.

The rearrangement uses TRBV6-1 and TRBJ1-5; TRBD1 is a possible D gene (6 bases). This CDR3 spans 16 amino acids. Trimming cost V 0 bases and J 7 bases, with 16 bases left between them. CDR1 and CDR2 from the germline V gene are MNHNS and SASEGT. The CDR3 DNA reads TGTGCCAGCAGTGAAGCTTTTTGGGGGCCGGAACAGCCCCAGCATTTT. Its protein is CASSEAFWGPEQPQHF.

The CDR3 region is CASRVGGYSNQPQHF. The CDR3 coding sequence is TGTGCCAGCAGAGTAGGGGGATATAGCAATCAGCCCCAGCATTTT. The chain is built from TRBV6-5 and TRBJ1-5, with a possible D match to TRBD1 (6 bases). The CDR3 spans 15 residues. The germline gives CDR1 MNHEY, CDR2 SVGAGI. V lost 6 bases, J lost 0 bases, and 12 bases lay in between.

This chain joins TRBV19 and TRBJ2-5; TRBD1 agrees at 10 bases. Unmatched junction bases numbered 6, after V lost 6 bases and J lost 5 bases. CDR3 size: 14 residues. Per germline, CDR1 LNHDA and CDR2 SQIVND (reference sequence). CDR3 coding DNA: TGTGCCAGTAGGACGGGGACAGGGGTTGAGACCCAGTACTTC. Amino acid sequence: CASRTGTGVETQYF. The full variable domain, with the rest looked up from reference TRBV19 and TRBJ2-5, is DGGITQSPKYLFRKEGQNVTLSCEQNLNHDAMYWYRQDPGQGLRLIYYSQIVNDFQKGDIAEGYSVSREKKESFPLTVTSAQKNPTAFYLCASRTGTGVETQYFGPGTRLLVL.